Shown below are 31 T cell receptor beta chains from a single sample sequenced in a study of type 1 regulatory T cells. TCRdb ran MiXCR on the reads and lists one entry per CDR3 protein. This sample has 75,000 to 100,000 distinct CDR3 sequences, with 30% to 35% found just once. The specimen sequenced was CD4+ T cells, either the whole sample or a sorted fraction (not recorded which). The receptors were gathered from a human donor in good health.

This clonotype was seen more than once but under ten times. CDR3 DNA sequence: TGTGCCAGCAGCTTAGTTCTCACGGCTAGCGGGGCAGGGGATACGCAGTATTTT. The encoded protein is CASSLVLTASGAGDTQYF. The chain employs TRBV7-9 and TRBJ2-3; 9 nucleotides agree with TRBD2. Per the germline V gene, CDR1 is SEHNR and CDR2 is FQNEAQ (reference sequence). CDR3 length: 18 amino acids. V lost 1 base to trimming and J lost 6 bases; unmatched junction nucleotides: 14.

This clonotype showed up just a few times. The rearrangement links TRBV5-5 to TRBJ2-7, with D tentatively TRBD2 (6 bases). The CDR3 totals 15 residues. From germline, CDR1 is SGHKS and CDR2 YYEKEE (reference sequence). Trimming took off 0 bases at V and 3 bases at J, with 13 bases between the two ends. DNA of the CDR3: TGTGCCAGCAGCTTGGTGCGCGGGACTTACTACGAGCAGTACTTC. Translated, it gives CASSLVRGTYYEQYF.

Details on this clonotype: The junction departs from germline at one end; a sequencing error may be responsible. This rearrangement joins TRBV19 to TRBJ1-2; D is possibly TRBD1 (5 bases). This CDR3 has 14 amino acids. CDR1 LNHDA and CDR2 SQIVND come from the germline V gene (reference sequence). The CDR3 nucleotides are TGTGCCAGTAGTATATTCCCGGGACCACCGCCACCGTCCTTC. It encodes CASSIFPGPPPPSF.

This clonotype was counted only a few times. V gene TRBV7-2 combines with J gene TRBJ2-7; D may match TRBD1 or TRBD2 (5 bases each). Looked up from germline, CDR1 is SGHTA and CDR2 is FQGNSA. This CDR3 region has 14 residues. V lost 4 bases, J lost 2 bases, and 12 bases lay in between. DNA for the CDR3: TGTGCCAGCAGCTCCGGGGACGGTACCTACGAGCAGTACTTC. This sequence encodes CASSSGDGTYEQYF.

The chain combines TRBV7-2 with TRBJ2-1; 7 positions match TRBD2. The V gene's germline CDR1 is SGHTA and CDR2 FQGNSA. V trimming: 3 bases; J trimming: 6 bases; junction bases outside the gene matches: 8. The CDR3 runs 15 residues. CDR3 nucleotide sequence: TGTGCCAGCAGCTTTGGGGCGGGGGAAGCCAATGAGCAGTTCTTC. Residues: CASSFGAGEANEQFF.

This clonotype has only a few counts. CDR3: CASSTSSGSSYEQYF. CDR3 bases: TGTGCCAGTAGCACTTCTAGCGGGAGTTCCTACGAGCAGTACTTC. The chain recombines TRBV19 with TRBJ2-7; 10 nucleotides agree with TRBD2. V was pared by 6 bases and J by 1 base, with 6 bases of the junction left unmatched. The CDR3 is 15 residues long. Germline V gene lookup returns CDR1 LNHDA and CDR2 SQIVND (reference sequence).

The chain is built from TRBV19 and TRBJ2-1, with TRBD2 identical over 10 bases. The J segment lost 4 bases and the V segment lost 0 bases, leaving 12 bases of the junction unmatched. CDR1 is LNHDA, CDR2 SQIVND, per germline (reference sequence). The CDR3 spans 19 residues. CDR3 DNA sequence: TGTGCCAGTAGTATAGATTGGGCTAGCGGGAGACCCTCTTACAATGAGCAGTTCTTC. Its translation: CASSIDWASGRPSYNEQFF.

The chain employs TRBV27 and TRBJ1-2, with D unclear. V gave up 5 bases and J gave up 4 bases, with 14 bases separating them. Germline V lookup: CDR1 MNHEY, CDR2 SMNVEV (reference sequence). The CDR3 length is 14 residues. For the CDR3, the DNA is TGTGCCAGCAGTCCCGACCGGGCCGGCTATGGCTACACCTTC. Residues: CASSPDRAGYGYTF.

This clonotype was picked up a small number of times. The chain is built from TRBV6-2 or TRBV6-3 and TRBJ2-1; 11 bases agree with TRBD2. The ends lost 5 bases at V and 4 bases at J; junction bases unmatched: 4. The CDR3 length is 15 residues. In germline, CDR1 is MNHEY, CDR2 SVGEGT. CDR3 residues: CASSSSGRVYNEQFF. The CDR3 DNA is TGTGCCAGCAGTAGTAGCGGGAGGGTTTACAATGAGCAGTTCTTC.

This clonotype showed up just a few times. The V and J genes are TRBV11-2 and TRBJ2-7, with no clear D. The CDR3 loop spans 16 amino acids. V was cut by 3 bases and J by 1 base, with 16 bases left in between. Germline V gene sequence: CDR1 SGHAT, CDR2 FQNNGV. The CDR3 DNA reads TGTGCCAGCAGCTTCCAGATTGGTAGCCTATCCTACGAGCAGTACTTC. Amino acids: CASSFQIGSLSYEQYF.

The chain joins TRBV5-4 to TRBJ2-3; 8 nucleotides line up with TRBD2. V lost 4 bases, J lost 6 bases, and 13 bases stayed unmatched. This CDR3 has 16 residues. From germline, CDR1 is SGHNT and CDR2 YYREEE (reference sequence). CDR3 protein: CASSPTAGLAGDTQYF. The CDR3 region has the DNA TGTGCCAGCAGCCCGACCGCAGGACTAGCAGGCGATACGCAGTATTTT.

The chain recombines TRBV3-1 with TRBJ2-2; D possibly corresponds to TRBD2 (6 bases). V gave up 3 bases and J gave up 7 bases, with 9 bases separating them. CDR3 length: 13 amino acids. CDR1 and CDR2 (germline): LGHDT, YNNKEL (reference sequence). CDR3 DNA: TGTGCCAGCAGCCAGCGGGGAATCGGGGAGCTGTTTTTT. As protein: CASSQRGIGELFF.

This clonotype turned up a few times. The chain has TRBV29-1 and TRBJ2-5; tentatively, D is TRBD1 or TRBD2 (5 bases each). The V end was cut by 6 bases, the J end by 2 bases, with 19 bases between. The CDR3 is 15 residues long. Germline CDR1 SQVTM, CDR2 ANQGSEA. The CDR3 DNA is TGCAGCGTGGAAAGTGCTGACGGGGCGCAAGAGACCCAGTACTTC. It yields the protein CSVESADGAQETQYF.

In the case of this clonotype: The germline gene is not matched at one end of the junction; a read error may be the cause. The V call is TRBV9, the J call TRBJ2-3, with 14 bases lining up with TRBD2. Germline V gene sequence: CDR1 SGDLS, CDR2 YYNGEE. CDR3 size: 18 residues. DNA of the CDR3: TGTTCCAGCAGCGGAAGACTAGCGGGAGGGCCCACTTCGGATACGCAGTATTTT. As protein: CSSSGRLAGGPTSDTQYF. The variable domain in full, completed from reference TRBV9 and TRBJ2-3, reads DSGVTQTPKHLITATGQRVTLRCSPRSGDLSVYWYQQSLDQGLQFLIQYYNGEERAKGNILERFSAQQFPDLHSELNLSSLELGDSALYFCSSSGRLAGGPTSDTQYFGPGTRLTVL.

The chain is built from TRBV18 and TRBJ1-1; 7 bases align to TRBD1. Per the germline V gene, CDR1 is KGHSH and CDR2 is LQKENI. V dropped 3 bases and J dropped 5; count of bases not matched to a gene: 12. The length of the CDR3 is 16 residues. CDR3 sequence (DNA): TGTGCCAGCTCACCCTTAGGACAGGCGGGAGGAACTGAAGCTTTCTTT. Amino acids: CASSPLGQAGGTEAFF. Full variable domain (remainder filled in from reference TRBV18 and TRBJ1-1): NAGVMQNPRHLVRRRGQEARLRCSPMKGHSHVYWYRQLPEEGLKFMVYLQKENIIDESGMPKERFSAEFPKEGPSILRIQQVVRGDSAAYFCASSPLGQAGGTEAFFGQGTRLTVV.

The V gene is TRBV3-1, the J gene TRBJ1-5; D gene ambiguous. Trimming took off 1 base at V and 2 bases at J, with 9 bases between the two ends. The CDR3 covers 15 residues. Germline V gene sequence: CDR1 LGHDT, CDR2 YNNKEL (reference sequence). The CDR3 protein is CASSQAASGNQPQHF. CDR3 coding DNA: TGTGCCAGCAGCCAAGCCGCTTCGGGCAATCAGCCCCAGCATTTT.

This clonotype came up a few times. The gene calls are TRBV13 and TRBJ2-7; D is possibly TRBD2 (6 bases). This CDR3 is 14 amino acids long. Trimming removed 5 bases at V and 2 bases at J, with 13 bases between. CDR1 is PRHDT, CDR2 FYEKMQ, per germline (reference sequence). The DNA of the CDR3 is TGTGCCAGCAGCGGCCGGGACTGGACCTACGAGCAGTACTTC. Its protein product is CASSGRDWTYEQYF.

This clonotype has a single count. This chain uses TRBV30 with TRBJ2-5, with a possible D match to TRBD2 (5 bases). Germline lookup yields CDR1 GTSNPN and CDR2 SVGIG (reference sequence). V lost 2 bases, J lost 2 bases, and 6 bases lay in between. The CDR3 consists of 12 residues. CDR3 loop: CAWSPGQETQYF. The CDR3, as DNA: TGTGCCTGGAGTCCGGGGCAAGAGACCCAGTACTTC.

The rearrangement joins TRBV12-3 or TRBV12-4 to TRBJ1-5; the D is unclear. The CDR3 is made up of 13 amino acids. The V and J ends lost 7 bases and 2 bases respectively, with 9 bases between them. The CDR3 region is CASNWSCNQPQHF. The CDR3 coding sequence is TGTGCCAGCAATTGGAGTTGCAATCAGCCCCAGCATTTT.

J is TRBJ1-2 and V is TRBV18, with a tentative D call TRBD1 (6 bases). From germline, CDR1 is KGHSH and CDR2 LQKENI. The CDR3 consists of 14 residues. Trimming took 0 bases from V and 7 from J, leaving 12 bases between them. The CDR3: CASSPPRDIPGYTF. CDR3 sequence (DNA): TGTGCCAGCTCACCACCGCGGGACATTCCTGGCTACACCTTC.

This clonotype was detected a few times. The rearrangement links TRBV20-1 to TRBJ2-3; D gene uncertain. Germline assignment: CDR1 DFQATT and CDR2 SNEGSKA (reference sequence). V lost 6 bases and J 2 bases, leaving 9 bases between the germline ends. CDR3 size: 12 residues. The CDR3 region is CSAARATDTQYF. CDR3 nucleotide sequence: TGCAGTGCCGCCAGAGCCACAGATACGCAGTATTTT.

This clonotype showed up just a few times. This chain joins TRBV3-1 and TRBJ2-3; maybe TRBD2 (5 bases). The CDR3 has 16 amino acids. The ends were cut back, 1 base at V and 0 bases at J, with 11 bases in the middle. CDR1 is LGHDT and CDR2 is YNNKEL in the germline V gene (reference sequence). The CDR3 loop is CASSQGTYPSTDTQYF. The CDR3 nucleotides read TGTGCCAGCAGCCAAGGGACTTACCCTAGCACAGATACGCAGTATTTT.

This clonotype was seen a handful of times. The V and J genes are TRBV12-3 or TRBV12-4 and TRBJ1-1; no definite D call. Between the trimmed V and J ends, which lost 5 bases and 7 bases, there was a span of 14 bases. This CDR3 has 13 amino acids. This chain's CDR3 is CASSPSGGREAFF. The CDR3 coding sequence is TGTGCCAGCAGTCCAAGCGGCGGGCGTGAAGCTTTCTTT.

This chain connects TRBV7-2 to TRBJ2-7; 9 bases agree with TRBD2. Germline V CDR1 and CDR2: SGHTA, FQGNSA. Trimming at V came to 0 bases and at J to 0 bases, leaving 3 bases not matched to a gene. This CDR3 has 16 residues. The CDR3 here is CASSLAAGGNSYEQYF. The CDR3 region has the DNA TGTGCCAGCAGCTTAGCGGCGGGAGGGAACTCCTACGAGCAGTACTTC. Variable domain in full (rest from reference TRBV7-2 and TRBJ2-7): GAGVSQSPSNKVTEKGKDVELRCDPISGHTALYWYRQSLGQGLEFLIYFQGNSAPDKSGLPSDRFSAERTGGSVSTLTIQRTQQEDSAVYLCASSLAAGGNSYEQYFGPGTRLTVT.

This clonotype was picked up a small number of times. V and J are TRBV20-1 and TRBJ1-5; the match to TRBD1 covers 10 bases. The length of the CDR3 is 15 residues. Germline loops: CDR1 DFQATT, CDR2 SNEGSKA (reference sequence). Trimming cost V 0 bases and J 4 bases; bases outside gene matches: 3. The CDR3 sequence is CSAREGTGENQPQHF. CDR3 DNA sequence: TGCAGTGCTAGAGAAGGGACAGGGGAAAATCAGCCCCAGCATTTT.

The gene calls are TRBV7-2 and TRBJ2-2; D perhaps matches TRBD1 (7 bases). The CDR3 contains 17 residues. Per the germline V gene, CDR1 is SGHTA and CDR2 is FQGNSA. V lost 3 bases and J lost 4, with 18 bases in between. CDR3 residues: CASSFGPRGAGTGELFF. The CDR3 DNA sequence: TGTGCCAGCAGCTTCGGCCCCAGGGGGGCAGGCACCGGGGAGCTGTTTTTT.

This clonotype was counted a few times. The chain uses TRBV5-1 and TRBJ2-1; TRBD2 matches 9 bases. V lost 5 bases, J lost 5 bases, and 8 bases stayed unmatched. This CDR3 has 15 residues. CDR1 and CDR2 (germline): SGHRS, YFSETQ. The CDR3 loop reads CASSLGLATHNEQFF. As DNA, the CDR3 is TGCGCCAGCAGTCTAGGACTAGCGACCCACAATGAGCAGTTCTTC.

This sequence joins TRBV19 and TRBJ1-1; 8 bases are a match to TRBD1. Germline CDR1 LNHDA, CDR2 SQIVND (reference sequence). The length of the CDR3 is 16 residues. With V trimmed by 7 bases and J by 0 bases, 10 bases remained unmatched. The CDR3 region is CASIPRTGLVNTEAFF. DNA for the CDR3: TGTGCCAGTATCCCTCGGACAGGGTTGGTGAACACTGAAGCTTTCTTT.

This clonotype was found a few times. The chain links TRBV12-3 or TRBV12-4 to TRBJ2-2; D is perhaps TRBD2 (6 bases). The CDR3 extends over 14 amino acids. V was trimmed by 7 bases and J by 5 bases, leaving 14 bases between them. The CDR3, as DNA: TGTGCCAGCACCGGGAGCCTCGGTACCGGGGAGCTGTTTTTT. This codes for CASTGSLGTGELFF.

This clonotype came up a few times. The gene calls are TRBV20-1 and TRBJ2-3; D possibly corresponds to TRBD2 (5 bases). CDR3 size: 14 residues. V lost 3 bases, J lost 2 bases, and 12 bases lay in between. Germline assignment: CDR1 DFQATT and CDR2 SNEGSKA (reference sequence). The CDR3 region is CSASAAAITDTQYF. The CDR3 bases are TGCAGTGCTAGCGCAGCGGCTATCACAGATACGCAGTATTTT.

The CDR3 sequence: CSARLTSGTPYEQYF. The DNA for the CDR3 is TGCAGTGCTAGGCTTACTAGCGGGACACCCTACGAGCAGTACTTC. V is TRBV20-1 and J is TRBJ2-7; TRBD2 matches 10 bases. Germline V gene sequence: CDR1 DFQATT, CDR2 SNEGSKA (reference sequence). The CDR3 sequence is 15 residues long. With V trimmed by 3 bases and J by 2 bases, 7 bases remained unmatched.